This T cell receptor beta chain was sequenced for a study of cytomegalovirus exposure and HLA in healthy donors. Study-wide results and caveats: Later work showed greater clonal expansion in HLA-associated TCR beta chains than in equally common others. A reported reduction in N-insertions relative to the 666-donor mean was seen in an Asian-associated ancestry cluster in a later analysis. In the analysis, some V segments, TRBV6-2 and TRBV6-3 included, were excluded as indistinguishable.

With 60 Vbeta and 13 Jbeta primers, the PCR was carried out. In the source study's methods: A later analysis counted around 80 million unique TCR beta chains, some 12 million shared. Clones were sequenced by immunoSEQ multiplex PCR, and TCRdb holds only the in-frame ones, with some missing. The DNA gave D and trimming, while V, J and clone size come from that table. The data hold more than 95,000 clones, with 8% to 10% observed a single time. This clone was seen more than once but under ten times. The antigen is unknown. CDR3 length equals 13 residues. V was pared by 1 base and J by 5 bases, with 5 bases between. Looked up from germline, CDR1 is MDHEN and CDR2 is SYDVKM.

The sequencing sample was made of PBMCs. This receptor was identified in a man aged 25 to 45 in good health and CMV-seronegative. The chain employs TRBV28 and TRBJ2-2; no clear D. The CDR3 nucleotides are TGTGCCAGCAGTTTATCGGAGACCGGGGAGCTGTTTTTT. Translating gives CASSLSETGELFF.